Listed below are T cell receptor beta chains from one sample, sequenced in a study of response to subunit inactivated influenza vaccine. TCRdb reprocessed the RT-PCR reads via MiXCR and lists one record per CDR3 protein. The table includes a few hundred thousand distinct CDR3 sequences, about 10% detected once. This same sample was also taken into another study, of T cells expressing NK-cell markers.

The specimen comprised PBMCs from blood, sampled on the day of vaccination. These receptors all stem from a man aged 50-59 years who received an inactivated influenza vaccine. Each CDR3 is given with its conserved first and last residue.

CASSPVQGKYETQYF TRBV18
CASSLVAGGLGNEQFF TRBV27
CSADRRQGGSYGYTF TRBV29-1
CSAYIGTGGNTEAFF TRBV20-1
CSATIPPKQYF TRBV20-1
CASSSGRYNTGVYGYTF TRBV7-9
CASYRSSYNEQFF TRBV5-1
CASSSLAGGVNEQFF TRBV11-2
CSVETLGDTQYF TRBV29-1
CASSGTGVTYGYTF TRBV9
CASRGGLFYEQYF TRBV11-2
CASSDKGYEQYF TRBV2
CASSQDLQGVEQFF TRBV4-1
CASSLIGAGNEQFF TRBV12-3/TRBV12-4
CASRRNTYEQYF TRBV28
CASSFGRGRELQQPQHF TRBV28
CASRLGTGGTGELFF TRBV4-3
CASSYSVRGETQYF TRBV6-2/TRBV6-3
CASSVGLSSGYYEQYF TRBV9
CASSLLGQYYEQYF TRBV7-2
CASSGRTADTQYF TRBV7-9
CASSDTRRAEQFF TRBV5-1
CASTLRAGGGPSYNEQFF TRBV7-8
CASSQLLRGTSAADTQYF TRBV4-3
CASSYVGNSPLHF TRBV6-2/TRBV6-3
CASSLGDRGRGETQYF TRBV5-1
CASSQFGTGELFF TRBV4-1
CASSLPGTGGLSYEQYF TRBV28
CASSFGGANYEQYF TRBV5-1
CASSRTGDQPQHF TRBV11-2
CASSQDSWAGAGANVLTF TRBV4-2
CASSQDGDSGGYNEQFF TRBV4-2
CASSLFGPGSNQPQHF TRBV12-3/TRBV12-4
CASSRSRRYTGELFF TRBV7-2
CATGVRDEQYF TRBV10-3
CASSQTPFDQPQHF TRBV18
CASNSGQVTGYTF TRBV28
CASSTPRDYQETQYF TRBV27
CASTADGGPYNEQFF TRBV5-1
CASSLAQGRTGELFF TRBV7-2
CASSDLRSQYTGELFF TRBV10-1
CASSSSSSTDTQYF TRBV18
CASSLGAVLTGELFF TRBV7-2
CASSLSGDRTDTQYF TRBV5-1
CASSLVGGDVDTQYF TRBV5-1